This TCR beta chain was captured in a study of tissue T cells after allogeneic stem cell transplantation. Described time point: mouse harvest day 7 after allogeneic transplant. Mouse grafts combined 10^7 T-cell-depleted bone marrow cells with 10^6 splenic CD5+ T cells. B6 (H2b) cells into BALB/c (H2d) mice; tissues taken at day 7 or 14. Study-level points and caveats: This small cohort was clinically heterogeneous, and sampling depth was a limitation.

Between the trimmed V and J ends, which lost 1 base and 0 bases, there was a span of 3 bases. Germline lookup yields CDR1 KGHPV and CDR2 FQNQEV (reference sequence). The CDR3 covers 13 residues. Clones were sequenced by immunoSEQ multiplex PCR, and TCRdb holds only the in-frame ones, with some missing. The sample lists 6,000 or so clones, roughly half occurring once. A note on this clone: The antigen is unknown. Gene labels here are mouse ones. The missing CDR3 end, 1 residue past where the read stops, is filled in from the germline J gene.

What was sequenced was gut tissue. The chain carries TRBV26 and TRBJ1-2, with D unresolved. This TCR derives from a female BALB/c mouse given C57BL/6 T cells with graft-versus-host disease after an allogeneic hematopoietic cell transplant. CDR3 DNA, as far as it was read: TGTGCCAGCAGTCTGTGGGCAAACTCCGACTACACC. Its translation is CASSLWANSDYT. The entire CDR3 protein reads CASSLWANSDYTF.